Listed below are T cell receptor beta chains from one sample, sequenced in a study of tumor and adjacent non-tumor tissue in lung cancer. TCRdb processed the multiplex PCR reads anew with MiXCR; each CDR3 protein has one entry. The sample shows 69,000 or so distinct CDR3 sequences, around 73% of them seen only once. The sample was lung tumor tissue. The receptors shown here come from a man in his sixties with non-small cell lung cancer. CDR3s include the opening cysteine and the closing phenylalanine or tryptophan. Each record gives: D gene, J gene, V gene, clone size, CDR3 protein, CDR3 DNA. A D gene is named only where the DNA matches it firmly. Rows may omit the clone size; those that give it use once, few, many or a size class.

>TRBD2|TRBJ2-3|TRBV20-1|NA
CSARLGLAGGQDF
TGCAGTGCTAGATTGGGACTAGCGGGAGGCCAGGATTTT
>NA|TRBJ1-1|TRBV6-6|once
CPSSYGPTRENTEAFF
TGTCCCAGTAGTTATGGCCCCACAAGGGAGAACACTGAAGCTTTCTTT
>TRBD1|TRBJ1-5|TRBV20-1|many
CSARDDRGYSNQPQHF
TGCAGTGCTAGAGATGACAGGGGATATAGCAATCAGCCCCAGCATTTT
>NA|TRBJ1-2|TRBV25-1|NA
CASSGDGGSGGYTF
TGTGCCAGCAGTGGCGACGGTGGGTCTGGTGGCTACACCTTC
>NA|TRBJ2-2|TRBV12-3/TRBV12-4|NA
CACSLYPATNTGEMFF
TGTGCCTGCAGTCTCTACCCGGCCACGAACACCGGGGAGATGTTTTTT
>TRBD2|TRBJ2-5|TRBV14|NA
CASSMSVRTSGTGETQYF
TGTGCCAGCAGCATGTCCGTCAGGACTAGTGGGACCGGAGAGACCCAGTACTTC
>NA|TRBJ1-5|TRBV6-1|NA
CASRPTWDNNQPRHF
TGTGCCAGCCGCCCGACCTGGGACAACAATCAGCCCCGGCATTTT
>TRBD2|TRBJ2-3|TRBV6-2/TRBV6-3|NA
CASSYPRLGLAGVGLDMQYF
TGTGCCAGCAGTTACCCCCGACTGGGACTAGCGGGAGTAGGGCTAGATATGCAGTATTTT
>NA|TRBJ2-7|TRBV10-2|NA
CASSGGRGNEQSF
TGCGCCAGTAGTGGCGGCAGGGGCAACGAGCAGTCCTTC
>NA|TRBJ1-2|TRBV6-9|many
CASSYLGYYGYTF
TGTGCCAGCAGTTATTTGGGGTACTATGGCTACACCTTC